This T cell receptor (beta chain) appears in the sequencing data of a study of blood T cell repertoires in COVID-19. Overall study context: Resolution of symptoms, clearance, or two negative PCRs was present in recovered Cohort 3 donors. Acute and convalescent COVID-19 specimens originated in the United States, Italy and Spain.

Germline V CDR1 and CDR2: SGHRS, YFSETQ. Trimming pared 0 bases from V and 0 bases from J, leaving 7 bases between. The CDR3 loop spans 14 amino acids. Study processing details: Counts of nucleated cells, estimated from reference gene primer amplification, were obtained. TCRdb's copy holds only in-frame clones and misses some; the assay was immunoSEQ multiplex PCR. The V and J calls and clone size are taken from that table; D and trimming were inferred from the DNA. The profile shows hundreds of thousands of clones, 87% of them singletons. What was sequenced was PBMCs or T cells enriched from blood (not recorded which). This sequence originates from a man aged 40-49 years in a cohort exposed to, infected with or recovered from COVID-19 (not recorded which). The V gene is TRBV5-1, the J gene TRBJ2-7; D is unresolved. In nucleotides, the CDR3 is TGCGCCAGCAGCTTGGGTGGCAACTCCTACGAGCAGTACTTC. Protein product: CASSLGGNSYEQYF.